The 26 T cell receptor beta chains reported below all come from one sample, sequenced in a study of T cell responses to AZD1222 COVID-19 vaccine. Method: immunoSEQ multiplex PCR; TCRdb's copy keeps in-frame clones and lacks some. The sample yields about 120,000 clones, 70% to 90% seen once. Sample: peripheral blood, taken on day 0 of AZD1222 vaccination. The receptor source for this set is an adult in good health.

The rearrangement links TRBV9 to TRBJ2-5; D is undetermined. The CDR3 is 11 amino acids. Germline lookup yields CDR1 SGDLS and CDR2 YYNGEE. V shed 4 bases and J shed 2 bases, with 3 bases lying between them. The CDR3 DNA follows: TGTGCCAGCAGCTTTCAAGAGACCCAGTACTTC. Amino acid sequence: CASSFQETQYF.

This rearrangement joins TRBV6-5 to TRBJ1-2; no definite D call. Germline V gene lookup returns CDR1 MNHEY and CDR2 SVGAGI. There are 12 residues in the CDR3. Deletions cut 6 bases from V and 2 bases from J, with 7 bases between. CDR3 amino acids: CASRDGNYGYTF. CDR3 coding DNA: TGTGCCAGCAGGGACGGAAACTATGGCTACACCTTC.

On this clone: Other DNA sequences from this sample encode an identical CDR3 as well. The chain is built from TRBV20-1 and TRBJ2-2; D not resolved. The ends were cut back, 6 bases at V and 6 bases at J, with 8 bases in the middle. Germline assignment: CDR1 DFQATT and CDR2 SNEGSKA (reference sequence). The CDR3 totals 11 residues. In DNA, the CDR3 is TGCAGTGCAAGACCCGCCGGGGAGCTGTTTTTT. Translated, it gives CSARPAGELFF.

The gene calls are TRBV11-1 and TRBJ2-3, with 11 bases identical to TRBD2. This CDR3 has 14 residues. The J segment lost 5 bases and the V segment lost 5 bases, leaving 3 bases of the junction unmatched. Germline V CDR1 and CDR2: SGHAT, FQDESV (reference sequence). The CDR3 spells CASSLGTSGDTQYF. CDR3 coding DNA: TGTGCCAGCAGCCTCGGGACTAGCGGAGATACGCAGTATTTT.

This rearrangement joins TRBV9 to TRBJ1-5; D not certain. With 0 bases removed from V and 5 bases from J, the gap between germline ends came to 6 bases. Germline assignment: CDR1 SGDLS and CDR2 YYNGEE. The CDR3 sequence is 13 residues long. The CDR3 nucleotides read TGTGCCAGCAGCGTAGGGACGGATCAGCCCCAGCATTTT. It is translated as CASSVGTDQPQHF.

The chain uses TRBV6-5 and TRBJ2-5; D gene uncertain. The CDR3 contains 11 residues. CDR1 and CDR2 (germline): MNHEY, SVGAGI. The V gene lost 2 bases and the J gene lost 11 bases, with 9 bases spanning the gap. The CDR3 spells CASSYRARQYF. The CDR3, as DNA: TGTGCCAGCAGTTACCGGGCCCGGCAGTACTTC.

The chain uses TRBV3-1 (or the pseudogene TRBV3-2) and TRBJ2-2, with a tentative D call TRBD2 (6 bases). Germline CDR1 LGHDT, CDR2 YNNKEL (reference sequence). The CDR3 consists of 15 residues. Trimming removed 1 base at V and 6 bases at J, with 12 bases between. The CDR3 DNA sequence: TGTGCCAGCAGCCAAGTCCGGGGGTTCCCCGGGGAGCTGTTTTTT. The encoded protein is CASSQVRGFPGELFF.

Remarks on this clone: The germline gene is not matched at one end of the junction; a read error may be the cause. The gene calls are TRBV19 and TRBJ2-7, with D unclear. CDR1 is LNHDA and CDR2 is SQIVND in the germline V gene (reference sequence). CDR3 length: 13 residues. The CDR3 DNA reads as TGTGCCAGTAGCATAGCCGCCTCCTACGAGCAGTACTTC. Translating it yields CASSIAASYEQYF.

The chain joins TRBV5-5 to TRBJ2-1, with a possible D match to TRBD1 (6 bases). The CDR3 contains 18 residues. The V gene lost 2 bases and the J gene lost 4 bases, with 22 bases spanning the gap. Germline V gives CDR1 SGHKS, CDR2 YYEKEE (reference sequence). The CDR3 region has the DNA TGTGCCAGCAGCTTTCAAGTATTAGGACAGCTGGATTACAATGAGCAGTTCTTC. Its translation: CASSFQVLGQLDYNEQFF.

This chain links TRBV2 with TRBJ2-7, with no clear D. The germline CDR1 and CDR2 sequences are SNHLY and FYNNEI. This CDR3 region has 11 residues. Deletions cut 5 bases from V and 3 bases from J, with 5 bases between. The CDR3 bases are TGTGCCAGCAGTCCCTACTACGAGCAGTACTTC. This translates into CASSPYYEQYF.

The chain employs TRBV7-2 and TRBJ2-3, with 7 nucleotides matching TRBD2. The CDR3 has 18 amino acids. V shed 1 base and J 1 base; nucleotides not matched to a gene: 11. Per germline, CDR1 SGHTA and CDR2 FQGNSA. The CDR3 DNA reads TGTGCCAGCAGCTTAGTCTTCGGGACTACACTTCGCACAGATACGCAGTATTTT. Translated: CASSLVFGTTLRTDTQYF.

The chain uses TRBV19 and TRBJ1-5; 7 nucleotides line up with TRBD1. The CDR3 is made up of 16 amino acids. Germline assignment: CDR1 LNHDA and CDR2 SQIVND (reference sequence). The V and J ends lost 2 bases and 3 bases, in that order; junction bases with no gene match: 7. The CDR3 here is CASSIRGQPINQPQHF. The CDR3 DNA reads TGTGCCAGTAGTATACGGGGACAGCCCATCAATCAGCCCCAGCATTTT.

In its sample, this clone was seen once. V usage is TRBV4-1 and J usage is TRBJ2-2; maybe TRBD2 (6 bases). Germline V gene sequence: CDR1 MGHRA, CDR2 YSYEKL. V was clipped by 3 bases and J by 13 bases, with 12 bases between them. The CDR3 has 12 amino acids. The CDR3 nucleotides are TGCGCCAGCAGCCAGGGGGGATTCTTGCTGTTTTTT. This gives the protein CASSQGGFLLFF.

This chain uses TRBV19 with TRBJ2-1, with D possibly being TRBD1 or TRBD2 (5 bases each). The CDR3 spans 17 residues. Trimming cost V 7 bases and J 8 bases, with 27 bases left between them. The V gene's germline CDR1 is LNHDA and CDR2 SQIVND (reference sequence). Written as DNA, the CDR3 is TGTGCCAGTACCCCCTTTCGGGGACCAAAACTTCGGGATGAGCAGTTCTTC. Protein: CASTPFRGPKLRDEQFF.

The CDR3 coding sequence is TGTGCCAGCAGCTTGACTCCGGCCGGGACAGGATCCAACGAGCAGTACTTC. As protein: CASSLTPAGTGSNEQYF. This chain uses TRBV5-6 with TRBJ2-7; 8 nucleotides match TRBD1. Germline V gene sequence: CDR1 SGHDT, CDR2 YYEEEE. This CDR3 contains 17 residues. The J segment lost 5 bases and the V segment lost 1 base, leaving 14 bases of the junction unmatched.

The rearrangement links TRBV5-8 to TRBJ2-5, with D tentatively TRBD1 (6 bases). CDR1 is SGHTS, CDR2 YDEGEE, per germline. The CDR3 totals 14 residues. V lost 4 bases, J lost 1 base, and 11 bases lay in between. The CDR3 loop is CASSRNRVQETQYF. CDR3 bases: TGTGCCAGCAGCCGAAACAGGGTCCAAGAGACCCAGTACTTC.

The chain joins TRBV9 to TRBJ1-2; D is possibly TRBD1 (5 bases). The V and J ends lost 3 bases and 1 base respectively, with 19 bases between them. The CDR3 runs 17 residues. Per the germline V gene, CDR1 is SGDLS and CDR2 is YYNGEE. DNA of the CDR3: TGTGCCAGCAGCGCATTAGGGGCCGGGGCGGGTAACTATGGCTACACCTTC. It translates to CASSALGAGAGNYGYTF.

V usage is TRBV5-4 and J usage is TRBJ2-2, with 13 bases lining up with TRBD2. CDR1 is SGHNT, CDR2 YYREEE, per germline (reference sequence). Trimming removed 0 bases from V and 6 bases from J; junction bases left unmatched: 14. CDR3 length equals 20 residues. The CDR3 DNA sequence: TGTGCCAGCAGCTTGGACGGGGGAACTAGCGGGAGGGCCCGGCCCGGGGAGCTGTTTTTT. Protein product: CASSLDGGTSGRARPGELFF. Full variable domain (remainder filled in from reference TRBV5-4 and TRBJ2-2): ETGVTQSPTHLIKTRGQQVTLRCSSQSGHNTVSWYQQALGQGPQFIFQYYREEENGRGNFPPRFSGLQFPNYSSELNVNALELDDSALYLCASSLDGGTSGRARPGELFFGEGSRLTVL.

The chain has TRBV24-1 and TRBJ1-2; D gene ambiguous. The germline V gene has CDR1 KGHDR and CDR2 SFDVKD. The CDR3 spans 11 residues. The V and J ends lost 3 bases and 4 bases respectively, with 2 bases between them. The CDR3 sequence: CATSDPYGYTF. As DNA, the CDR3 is TGTGCCACCAGTGATCCCTATGGCTACACCTTC.

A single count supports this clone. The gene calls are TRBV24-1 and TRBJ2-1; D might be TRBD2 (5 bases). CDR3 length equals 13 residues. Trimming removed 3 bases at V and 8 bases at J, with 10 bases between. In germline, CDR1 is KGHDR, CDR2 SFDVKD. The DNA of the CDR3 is TGTGCCACCAGTGATGAGGGCCGATATGAGCAGTTCTTC. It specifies CATSDEGRYEQFF.

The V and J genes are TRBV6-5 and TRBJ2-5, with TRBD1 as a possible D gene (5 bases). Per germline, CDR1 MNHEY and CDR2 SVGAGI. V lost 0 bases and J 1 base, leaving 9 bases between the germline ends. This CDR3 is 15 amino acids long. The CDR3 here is CASSYSGVSQETQYF. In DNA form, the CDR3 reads TGTGCCAGCAGTTACTCAGGGGTTAGCCAAGAGACCCAGTACTTC.

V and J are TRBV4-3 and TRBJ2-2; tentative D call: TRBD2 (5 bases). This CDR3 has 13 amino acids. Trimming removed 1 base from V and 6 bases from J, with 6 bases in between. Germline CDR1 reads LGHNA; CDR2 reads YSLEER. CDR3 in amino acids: CASSQGGSGELFF. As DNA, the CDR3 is TGCGCCAGCAGCCAAGGAGGGTCCGGGGAGCTGTTTTTT.

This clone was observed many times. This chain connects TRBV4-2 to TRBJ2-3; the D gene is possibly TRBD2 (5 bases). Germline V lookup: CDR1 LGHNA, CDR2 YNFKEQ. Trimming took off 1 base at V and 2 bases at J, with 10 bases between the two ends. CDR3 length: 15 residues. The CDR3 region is CASSQVLATTDTQYF. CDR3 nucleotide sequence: TGTGCCAGCAGCCAAGTCTTAGCGACCACAGATACGCAGTATTTT.

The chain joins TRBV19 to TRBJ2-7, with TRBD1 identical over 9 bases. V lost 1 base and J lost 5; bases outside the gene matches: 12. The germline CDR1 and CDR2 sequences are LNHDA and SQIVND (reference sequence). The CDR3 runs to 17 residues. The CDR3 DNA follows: TGTGCCAGTAGTATAGGCCCACCGGGGACAGGGTCTAACGAGCAGTACTTC. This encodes CASSIGPPGTGSNEQYF.

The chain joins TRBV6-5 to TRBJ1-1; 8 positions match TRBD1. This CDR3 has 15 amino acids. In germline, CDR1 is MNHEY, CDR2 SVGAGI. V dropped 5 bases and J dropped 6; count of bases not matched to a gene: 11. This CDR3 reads CASSKRQGFRPEAFF. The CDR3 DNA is TGTGCCAGCAGTAAGAGACAGGGGTTTCGTCCTGAAGCTTTCTTT.

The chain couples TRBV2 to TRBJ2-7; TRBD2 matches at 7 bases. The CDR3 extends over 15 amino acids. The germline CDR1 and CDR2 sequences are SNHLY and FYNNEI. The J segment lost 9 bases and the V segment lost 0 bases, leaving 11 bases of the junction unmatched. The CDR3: CASSEASTGLRGQYF. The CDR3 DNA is TGTGCCAGCAGTGAAGCGTCGACGGGACTAAGAGGGCAGTACTTC.